This TCR beta chain was identified during a study of blood T cell repertoires in COVID-19. Study at large: COVID-19 samples from acute and convalescent phases originated in the United States, Italy and Spain. Sources were T cells, B-cell-depleted T cells, or PBMCs; the material itself was cDNA or gDNA.

In the original analysis: Counts of nucleated cells, estimated from reference gene primer amplification, were obtained. The protocol was immunoSEQ multiplex PCR, while the TCRdb copy is restricted to in-frame clones and leaves out a portion. V, J and clone size derive from that table, while D and trimming were established from the DNA sequence. Found here are approximately 76,000 clones, about 93% of them singletons; the top ten hold more than 8%. The table lists this clone with a count of one. Trimming took 3 bases from V and 5 from J, leaving 18 bases between them. CDR3 length: 15 residues. CDR1 SGHRS and CDR2 YFSETQ come from the germline V gene.

Specimen: peripheral blood. The sequence was obtained from a human donor in a cohort sampled during active COVID-19. The chain couples TRBV5-1 to TRBJ2-7; tentatively, D is TRBD1 (7 bases). The CDR3 reads CASSSTGRFGDEQYF. The CDR3 region has the DNA TGCGCCAGCAGCTCGACAGGGAGGTTCGGAGACGAGCAGTACTTC.